Listed here are 21 T cell receptor beta chains from one sample, sequenced in a study of CD8+CD57+ T cells in acquired aplastic anemia. The template used for profiling TCR beta VDJ and CDR3 was genomic DNA. TCRdb passed the reads through MiXCR, listing each CDR3 protein once. This table holds over 150,000 distinct CDR3 sequences, 35% to 55% found once. The sequencing sample was made of sorted CD4+, CD8+, or CD8+CD57+ T cells (not recorded which) from PBMCs. The receptors were gathered from a human donor in good health.

This clonotype came up a few times. The V call is TRBV7-3, the J call TRBJ1-5, with a tentative D call TRBD1 (5 bases). CDR3 length: 12 residues. Trimming took off 5 bases at V and 5 bases at J, with 7 bases between the two ends. CDR1 is SGHTA and CDR2 is FQGTGA in the germline V gene. The chain's CDR3 is CASSRGDQPQHF. CDR3 sequence (DNA): TGTGCCAGCAGCAGGGGAGATCAGCCCCAGCATTTT.

This CDR3 reads CARQGSNTGELFF. The DNA of the CDR3 is TGTGCCAGACAGGGGTCGAACACCGGGGAGCTGTTTTTT. This rearrangement joins TRBV7-9 to TRBJ2-2; 7 bases agree with TRBD1. The CDR3 contains 13 residues. Germline loops: CDR1 SEHNR, CDR2 FQNEAQ (reference sequence). Germline trimming cut 9 bases from V and 0 bases from J; bases unmatched to any gene: 1.

This clonotype was found many times. The V call is TRBV6-1, the J call TRBJ2-7, with D tentatively TRBD2 (6 bases). CDR3 size: 13 residues. The germline V gene has CDR1 MNHNS and CDR2 SASEGT. Trimming took 5 bases from V and 3 from J, leaving 11 bases between them. The CDR3 spells CASSPRGSYEQYF. The CDR3 nucleotides read TGTGCCAGCAGTCCGCGGGGCAGCTACGAGCAGTACTTC.

This clonotype was observed at least ten times. The rearrangement links TRBV20-1 to TRBJ1-1, with unresolved D. The germline gives CDR1 DFQATT, CDR2 SNEGSKA (reference sequence). Trimming removed 2 bases at V and 0 bases at J, with 13 bases between. The length of the CDR3 is 15 residues. Written as DNA, the CDR3 is TGCAGTGCTAGACGAGGAAGGGCGATGAACACTGAAGCTTTCTTT. This sequence encodes CSARRGRAMNTEAFF.

This clonotype was recorded many times. The chain uses TRBV7-2 and TRBJ2-2; 12 bases align to TRBD1. There are 15 residues in the CDR3. Germline assignment: CDR1 SGHTA and CDR2 FQGNSA. Trimming removed 5 bases from V and 7 bases from J; junction bases left unmatched: 5. The CDR3: CASSPGQGAFGELFF. CDR3 bases: TGTGCCAGCAGCCCGGGACAGGGGGCTTTCGGGGAGCTGTTTTTT.

The sample holds a few counts of this clonotype. This chain connects TRBV14 to TRBJ2-6, with D perhaps assigned TRBD1 or TRBD2 (6 bases each). CDR1 is SGHDN and CDR2 is FVKESK in the germline V gene. The CDR3 is 17 amino acids. The CDR3, as DNA: TGTGCGTTGGGAGGACAGAGATTACCCTCTGGGGCCAACGTCCTGACTTTC. Translating gives CALGGQRLPSGANVLTF. Filled out from reference TRBV14 and TRBJ2-6, the complete variable domain reads EAGVTQFPSHSVIEKGQTVTLRCDPISGHDNLYWYRRVMGKEIKFLLHFVKESKQDESGMPNNRFLAERTGGTYSTLKVQPAELEDSGVYFCALGGQRLPSGANVLTFGAGSRLTVL.

This chain connects TRBV24-1 to TRBJ1-4, with TRBD1 matching over 10 bases. The CDR3 consists of 13 residues. V shed 7 bases and J 6 bases; nucleotides not matched to a gene: 1. Looked up from germline, CDR1 is KGHDR and CDR2 is SFDVKD. The CDR3 protein is CATSGTGDEKLFF. CDR3 in DNA: TGTGCCACCAGCGGGACAGGGGATGAAAAACTGTTTTTT.

The rearrangement links TRBV7-9 to TRBJ1-2; D is ambiguous. The V gene's germline CDR1 is SEHNR and CDR2 FQNEAQ (reference sequence). This CDR3 spans 13 amino acids. This chain's CDR3 is CASLGPPHEGYTF. The DNA of the CDR3 is TGTGCAAGCTTAGGGCCGCCGCATGAGGGCTACACCTTC.

This chain links TRBV7-2 with TRBJ1-1; D remains ambiguous. The CDR3 runs 12 residues. Germline V lookup: CDR1 SGHTA, CDR2 FQGNSA. V lost 6 bases and J 4 bases, leaving 9 bases between the germline ends. DNA for the CDR3: TGTGCCAGCAGGGGTGTCTTCACTGAAGCTTTCTTT. Translation gives CASRGVFTEAFF.

Many counts were recorded for this clonotype. The CDR3 region is CASRGGASSYNEQFF. The DNA of the CDR3 is TGTGCCAGCAGGGGGGGAGCCAGCTCCTACAATGAGCAGTTCTTC. V is TRBV7-3 and J is TRBJ2-1, with D possibly matching TRBD2 (6 bases). The CDR3 runs 15 residues. Germline CDR1 and CDR2: SGHTA and FQGTGA. The V and J ends lost 6 bases and 0 bases respectively, with 12 bases between them.

The rearrangement uses TRBV24-1 and TRBJ2-1; the D gene is possibly TRBD2 (5 bases). CDR3 length equals 13 residues. V was clipped by 3 bases and J by 10 bases, with 12 bases between them. The germline V gene has CDR1 KGHDR and CDR2 SFDVKD. The CDR3 spells CATSDGGLGEQFF. CDR3 DNA: TGTGCCACCAGTGATGGAGGCTTGGGGGAGCAGTTCTTC.

The chain carries TRBV29-1 and TRBJ1-2; 8 bases are shared with TRBD1. Germline V lookup: CDR1 SQVTM, CDR2 ANQGSEA. The CDR3 consists of 15 residues. V gave up 4 bases and J gave up 4 bases; unmatched junction bases: 11. CDR3 protein: CSVVNQGARGYGYTF. In nucleotides, the CDR3 is TGCAGCGTTGTCAATCAGGGGGCACGGGGCTATGGCTACACCTTC.

This clonotype has at least ten counts. The chain couples TRBV10-1 to TRBJ2-2, with D perhaps being TRBD1 or TRBD2 (5 bases each). In germline, CDR1 is WNHNN, CDR2 SYGVQD (reference sequence). This CDR3 region has 17 residues. V was clipped by 0 bases and J by 4 bases, with 15 bases between them. CDR3 nucleotide sequence: TGCGCCAGCAGTGAGTCAACAAGAGGGGATCTCACCGGGGAGCTGTTTTTT. Protein product: CASSESTRGDLTGELFF.

This clonotype was observed at least ten times. The chain has TRBV6-1 and TRBJ2-7; maybe TRBD1 (5 bases). Germline V gene sequence: CDR1 MNHNS, CDR2 SASEGT. V was clipped by 6 bases and J by 2 bases, with 20 bases between them. This CDR3 is 16 amino acids long. CDR3 protein: CASSLHGRGSAYEQYF. Here the CDR3 DNA reads TGTGCCAGCAGCCTCCACGGAAGGGGCTCAGCCTACGAGCAGTACTTC.

The chain combines TRBV5-4 with TRBJ1-4; possibly TRBD1 for D (6 bases). The CDR3 has 14 residues. The germline V gene has CDR1 SGHNT and CDR2 YYREEE (reference sequence). Trimming removed 2 bases at V and 8 bases at J, with 13 bases between. The CDR3, as DNA: TGTGCCAGCAGCTTCGACAAAGGGGGAGAAAAACTGTTTTTT. Its translation is CASSFDKGGEKLFF.

The genes are TRBV15 and TRBJ2-3, with no clear D. The CDR3 is 15 amino acids. Per the germline V gene, CDR1 is LNHNV and CDR2 is YYDKDF (reference sequence). The ends were cut back, 1 base at V and 2 bases at J, with 10 bases in the middle. The CDR3 spells CATSRGQTSTDTQYF. CDR3 in DNA: TGTGCCACCAGCAGAGGGCAGACATCCACAGATACGCAGTATTTT. The full variable domain, rest sourced from reference TRBV15 and TRBJ2-3, is DAMVIQNPRYQVTQFGKPVTLSCSQTLNHNVMYWYQQKSSQAPKLLFHYYDKDFNNEADTPDNFQSRRPNTSFCFLDIRSPGLGDTAMYLCATSRGQTSTDTQYFGPGTRLTVL.

The chain joins TRBV10-2 to TRBJ2-5; D call uncertain. This CDR3 has 12 residues. Germline lookup yields CDR1 WSHSY and CDR2 SAAADI. V dropped 4 bases and J dropped 3 bases, with 6 bases sitting between them. In DNA, the CDR3 is TGCGCCAGCAGTGTCATCGAAGAGACCCAGTACTTC. Protein: CASSVIEETQYF.

The chain employs TRBV7-8 and TRBJ2-7; D uncertain. The CDR3 is made up of 13 amino acids. V lost 1 base, J lost 3 bases, and 7 bases lay in between. Per germline, CDR1 SGHVS and CDR2 FQNEAQ. Written as DNA, the CDR3 is TGTGCCAGCAGCTTAGGAAACAACTACGAGCAGTACTTC. Translated: CASSLGNNYEQYF.

The chain links TRBV19 to TRBJ2-7; 7 positions match TRBD1. J gave up 4 bases and V 5 bases, and 5 bases lay outside the gene matches. This CDR3 contains 13 residues. Per the germline V gene, CDR1 is LNHDA and CDR2 is SQIVND (reference sequence). The chain's CDR3 is CASSPYRGYEQYF. Here the CDR3 DNA reads TGTGCCAGTAGTCCGTACAGGGGTTACGAGCAGTACTTC.

The gene calls are TRBV20-1 and TRBJ1-2; the match to TRBD1 covers 10 bases. The V gene's germline CDR1 is DFQATT and CDR2 SNEGSKA (reference sequence). The CDR3 consists of 12 residues. CDR3 amino acids: CRRSGQGIGYTF. CDR3 coding DNA: TGCAGAAGATCGGGACAGGGGATTGGCTACACCTTC.

The chain joins TRBV24-1 to TRBJ1-2; unclear D gene. Trimming left V 5 bases short and J 0 bases short, with 6 bases between. The CDR3 loop spans 13 amino acids. Germline CDR1 and CDR2: KGHDR and SFDVKD. The CDR3 reads CATSVWSNYGYTF. CDR3 nucleotides: TGTGCCACCAGTGTCTGGTCTAACTATGGCTACACCTTC.